The next 14 T cell receptor beta chains were all read from a single sample in a study of T cells in Graves' hyperthyroidism and ophthalmopathy. RNA transcripts yielded amplified TCR beta CDR3 regions. HTBI primers were the set used in a first-round RT-PCR of the TCR CDR3. TCRdb re-analysed the multiplex PCR reads in MiXCR, keeping a single row per CDR3 protein. The sample records over 300,000 distinct CDR3 sequences, around 13% being singletons. Sequenced material: blood. All receptors come from a woman aged 35 to 49 with Graves' ophthalmopathy.

This clonotype was observed many times. The V call is TRBV29-1, the J call TRBJ1-2; D might be TRBD1 (6 bases). The length of the CDR3 is 13 residues. Trimming removed 1 base at V and 5 bases at J, with 11 bases between. Germline CDR1 and CDR2: SQVTM and ANQGSEA. Here the CDR3 reads CSVEGRGEYGYTF. The CDR3 bases are TGCAGCGTTGAAGGCAGGGGAGAATATGGCTACACCTTC.

This clonotype was seen more than once but under ten times. This chain links TRBV7-2 with TRBJ2-7; unclear D gene. Trimming cost V 8 bases and J 7 bases, with 9 bases left between them. Germline V gene sequence: CDR1 SGHTA, CDR2 FQGNSA. This CDR3 is 10 amino acids long. The CDR3 region is CASGQGEQYF. For the CDR3, the DNA is TGTGCCAGCGGCCAAGGAGAGCAGTACTTC.

This clonotype was counted at least ten times. The genes are TRBV2 and TRBJ1-1; D is ambiguous. The germline gives CDR1 SNHLY, CDR2 FYNNEI. The CDR3 covers 15 residues. V lost 1 base and J 0 bases, leaving 9 bases between the germline ends. CDR3 nucleotide sequence: TGTGCCAGCAGTGAAGGGGAGATCATGAACACTGAAGCTTTCTTT. Its protein is CASSEGEIMNTEAFF.

The V and J genes are TRBV6-2 or TRBV6-3 and TRBJ2-5; D is undetermined. With 0 bases removed from V and 0 bases from J, the gap between germline ends came to 8 bases. Looked up from germline, CDR1 is MNHEY and CDR2 is SVGEGT. The CDR3 runs 15 residues. CDR3 residues: CASSYSYSNQETQYF. In DNA, the CDR3 is TGTGCCAGCAGTTACTCGTACAGTAACCAAGAGACCCAGTACTTC.

The sample holds a few counts of this clonotype. The chain employs TRBV11-2 and TRBJ2-7, with D perhaps TRBD1 (6 bases). Germline loops: CDR1 SGHAT, CDR2 FQNNGV. Trimming took off 3 bases at V and 1 base at J, with 13 bases between the two ends. This CDR3 contains 15 residues. This CDR3 is CASSLLGGRSYEQYF. The DNA of the CDR3 is TGTGCCAGCAGCTTGTTAGGGGGTCGTTCCTACGAGCAGTACTTC.

This clonotype appeared many times. The chain couples TRBV20-1 to TRBJ2-5; D unresolved. The germline CDR1 and CDR2 sequences are DFQATT and SNEGSKA (reference sequence). Deletions cut 0 bases from V and 7 bases from J, with 9 bases between. This CDR3 comprises 12 residues. DNA for the CDR3: TGCAGTGCTAGAGACAGACCCATGACCCAGTACTTC. This translates into CSARDRPMTQYF.

The sample holds many counts of this clonotype. The V and J genes are TRBV2 and TRBJ1-5; no clear D gene. Looked up from germline, CDR1 is SNHLY and CDR2 is FYNNEI. The CDR3 loop spans 11 amino acids. Trimming removed 8 bases from V and 4 bases from J, with 6 bases in between. The CDR3, as DNA: TGTGCCAGCGGAAGGAATCAGCCCCAGCATTTT. This gives the protein CASGRNQPQHF.

This clonotype has more than one count but fewer than ten. V and J are TRBV11-3 and TRBJ2-2; 9 bases line up with TRBD1. The length of the CDR3 is 19 residues. Germline V CDR1 and CDR2: SGHNT, YENEEA. V shed 0 bases, J shed 0 bases, and the junction held 8 bases outside the gene matches. In DNA form, the CDR3 reads TGTGCCAGCAGCTTAGATCAAGGGACAGGGAACCCGAACACCGGGGAGCTGTTTTTT. Translating gives CASSLDQGTGNPNTGELFF.

The genes are TRBV13 and TRBJ2-1; D gene unclear. The CDR3 covers 12 residues. V was clipped by 5 bases and J by 6 bases, with 8 bases between them. Germline V gene data show CDR1 as PRHDT and CDR2 as FYEKMQ (reference sequence). This CDR3 is CASSPRANEQFF. CDR3 nucleotide sequence: TGTGCCAGCAGCCCCCGGGCCAATGAGCAGTTCTTC.

This clonotype was observed at least ten times. The V call is TRBV2, the J call TRBJ2-5, with TRBD1 matching over 11 bases. Trimming at V came to 6 bases and at J to 5 bases, leaving 11 bases not matched to a gene. Germline V CDR1 and CDR2: SNHLY, FYNNEI. The CDR3 spans 16 residues. CDR3 in DNA: TGTGCCAGCAGAAAAACGGGGACAGGGGGTTTGGAGACCCAGTACTTC. Translating it yields CASRKTGTGGLETQYF.

V usage is TRBV7-2 and J usage is TRBJ2-5, with D possibly matching TRBD1 (5 bases). With 1 base removed from V and 4 bases from J, the gap between germline ends came to 10 bases. Germline V gene lookup returns CDR1 SGHTA and CDR2 FQGNSA. The CDR3 spans 14 residues. This chain's CDR3 is CASSLVGPGETQYF. The CDR3 DNA follows: TGTGCCAGCAGCTTAGTGGGGCCCGGAGAGACCCAGTACTTC.

This clonotype has a single count. A much larger clone sits a single nucleotide away, making a read error possible. In DNA, the CDR3 is TGTGCCAGCGCCATCGGGACTAGCGGGGGTAATGAGCAGTTCTTC. Its protein product is CASAIGTSGGNEQFF. The genes are TRBV6-1 and TRBJ2-1; TRBD2 matches 14 bases. Germline values: CDR1 MNHNS, CDR2 SASEGT. The length of the CDR3 is 15 residues. Losses at the gene ends were 8 bases for V and 7 bases for J; bases not matched to a gene: 7.

This clonotype has a count of ten or more. V is TRBV10-2 and J is TRBJ1-5; no reliable D call. Per the germline V gene, CDR1 is WSHSY and CDR2 is SAAADI. This CDR3 has 14 residues. V shed 2 bases and J shed 2 bases, with 7 bases lying between them. The CDR3 reads CASSEGRGNQPQHF. CDR3 in DNA: TGCGCCAGCAGTGAGGGACGGGGCAATCAGCCCCAGCATTTT.

This clonotype was recorded many times. The J gene is TRBJ1-2, the V gene TRBV2; 7 bases map to TRBD1. Per germline, CDR1 SNHLY and CDR2 FYNNEI. Trimming cost V 4 bases and J 5 bases; bases outside gene matches: 7. CDR3 length: 14 amino acids. Here the CDR3 DNA reads TGTGCCAGCAGTGGGGAGGGGGCGAGGTATGGCTACACCTTC. Translated: CASSGEGARYGYTF.